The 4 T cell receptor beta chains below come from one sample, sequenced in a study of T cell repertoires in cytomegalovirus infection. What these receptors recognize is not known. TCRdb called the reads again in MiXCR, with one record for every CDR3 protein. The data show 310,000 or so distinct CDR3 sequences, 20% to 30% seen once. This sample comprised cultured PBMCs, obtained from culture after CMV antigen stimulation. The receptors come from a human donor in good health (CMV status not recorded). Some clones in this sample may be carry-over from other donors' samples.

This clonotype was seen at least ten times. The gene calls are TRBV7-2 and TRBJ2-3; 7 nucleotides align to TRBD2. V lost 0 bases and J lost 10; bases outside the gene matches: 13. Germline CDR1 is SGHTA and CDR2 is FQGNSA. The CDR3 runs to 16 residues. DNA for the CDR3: TGTGCCAGCAGCTTAGCCGTCCTTTCTCAGGCGGGAGCGCAGTATTTT. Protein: CASSLAVLSQAGAQYF.

In DNA, the CDR3 is TGTGCCAGCAGTTACTCGGGAGGGGATGGTGGATATGGCTACACCTTC. It specifies CASSYSGGDGGYGYTF. V is TRBV6-5 and J is TRBJ1-2, with a possible D match to TRBD1 (5 bases). Trimming removed 0 bases at V and 5 bases at J, with 16 bases between. Germline assignment: CDR1 MNHEY and CDR2 SVGAGI. The CDR3 totals 16 residues.

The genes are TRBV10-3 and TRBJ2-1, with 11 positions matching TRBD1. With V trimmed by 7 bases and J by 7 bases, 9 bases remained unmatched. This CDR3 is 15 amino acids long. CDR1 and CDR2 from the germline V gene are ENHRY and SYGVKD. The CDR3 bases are TGTGCCATCACCAAGGACAGGGGGCTAGATAATGAGCAGTTCTTC. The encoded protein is CAITKDRGLDNEQFF.

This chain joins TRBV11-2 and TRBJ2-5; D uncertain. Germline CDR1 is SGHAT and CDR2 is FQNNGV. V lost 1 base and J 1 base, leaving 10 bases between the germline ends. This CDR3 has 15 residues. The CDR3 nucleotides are TGTGCCAGCAGCTTAGTGGGGTCAGCCCAAGAGACCCAGTACTTC. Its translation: CASSLVGSAQETQYF.